These T cell receptor beta chains were read from a single sample in a study of T cells in localized non-small cell lung cancer. The method was immunoSEQ multiplex PCR; TCRdb's version includes in-frame clones alone and lacks a portion of them. The sample has about 11,000 clones; around four fifths are singletons. The sequenced sample was peripheral blood mononuclear cells, obtained before any cancer treatment. The receptor set was obtained from a female donor older than 55 with stage II lung adenocarcinoma. Both conserved end residues are part of each CDR3. The D gene is left open where the match is weak. Clone size is shown for a subset of rows, as once, few, many or a class of expanded clone.

>-|-|TRBV2|TRBJ1-5
CASTPSNQPQHF
TGTGCCAGCACACCTAGCAATCAGCCCCAGCATTTT
>-|-|TRBV7-8|TRBJ1-5
CASSLFAGESNQPQHF
TGTGCCAGCAGCTTATTTGCAGGGGAGAGCAATCAGCCCCAGCATTTT
>once|TRBD1|TRBV18|TRBJ2-5
CASSRTTGGETQYF
TGTGCCAGCTCTCGGACTACAGGGGGAGAGACCCAGTACTTC
>-|-|TRBV28|TRBJ2-2
CASSTHPGANTGELFF
TGTGCCAGCAGTACCCACCCAGGGGCAAACACCGGGGAGCTGTTTTTT
>-|TRBD2|TRBV4-1|TRBJ2-5
CASSQLAGNAAQYF
TGCGCCAGCAGCCAACTAGCGGGGAACGCTGCCCAGTACTTC
>-|TRBD1|TRBV7-2|TRBJ2-7
CASSYRDRGREQYF
TGTGCCAGCAGCTATAGGGACAGGGGTCGGGAGCAGTACTTC
>-|TRBD1|TRBV2|TRBJ1-1
CASSERPGGYTEAFF
TGTGCCAGCAGTGAACGGCCAGGGGGGTACACTGAAGCTTTCTTT
>few|-|TRBV28|TRBJ1-6
CASIRSAGSRAPLHF
TGTGCCAGCATCCGATCGGCAGGGTCTAGGGCACCCCTCCACTTT
>-|TRBD1|TRBV30|TRBJ1-2
CAWSVRDRVNYGYTF
TGTGCCTGGAGCGTCCGGGACAGGGTAAACTATGGCTACACCTTC
>few|-|TRBV5-1|TRBJ2-7
CASSLGQLFSEQYF
TGCGCCAGCAGCTTGGGACAGCTTTTTTCGGAGCAGTACTTC
>-|-|TRBV7-2|TRBJ2-3
CASSLAGLGTDTQYF
TGTGCCAGCAGCTTAGCAGGGTTGGGCACAGATACGCAGTATTTT
>-|-|TRBV6-9|TRBJ2-1
CASSYSSGGEQFF
TGTGCCAGCAGTTATAGTAGCGGCGGGGAGCAGTTCTTC
>-|-|TRBV7-8|TRBJ1-1
CASSPSGGREGSTEAFF
TGTGCCAGCAGCCCCAGTGGTGGCAGGGAGGGGAGCACTGAAGCTTTCTTT
>-|-|TRBV18|TRBJ2-1
CASSPLARSSYNEQFF
TGTGCCAGCTCACCCCTAGCGCGGAGCTCCTACAATGAGCAGTTCTTC
>-|TRBD1|TRBV4-1|TRBJ1-3
CASSLGTGNGNTIYF
TGCGCCAGCAGCCTTGGGACAGGGAACGGAAACACCATATATTTT
>-|-|TRBV7-2|TRBJ2-1
CASSLGLSNEQFF
TGTGCCAGCAGCTTAGGGCTCTCTAATGAGCAGTTCTTC
>-|TRBD2|TRBV11-2|TRBJ2-1
CASSFWGGNEQFF
TGTGCCAGCAGCTTCTGGGGGGGGAATGAGCAGTTCTTC
>-|TRBD2|TRBV2|TRBJ2-5
CASSDGTSEVETQYF
TGTGCCAGCAGTGATGGGACTAGCGAAGTGGAGACCCAGTACTTC
>-|-|TRBV6-4|TRBJ1-5
CASSDSENQPQHF
TGTGCCAGCAGTGACTCGGAAAATCAGCCCCAGCATTTT
>-|-|TRBV5-4|TRBJ2-1
CASSLAAGSYNEQFF
TGTGCCAGCAGCTTGGCGGCGGGGAGCTACAATGAGCAGTTCTTC
>-|-|TRBV18|TRBJ1-3
CASSPLRQDSGNTIYF
TGTGCCAGCTCACCCCTACGTCAGGACTCTGGAAACACCATATATTTT
>-|-|TRBV10-3|TRBJ2-5
CAIRKFREETQYF
TGTGCCATCAGGAAATTCAGGGAAGAGACCCAGTACTTC
>-|-|TRBV6-1|TRBJ1-3
CASSERGGNTIYF
TGTGCCAGCAGTGAAAGGGGGGGGAACACCATATATTTT
>-|-|TRBV28|TRBJ2-1
CASSSNEQFF
TGTGCCAGCAGCTCCAATGAGCAGTTCTTC
>-|TRBD2|TRBV7-2|TRBJ2-2
CASRLELAGTGELFF
TGTGCCAGCCGACTGGAACTAGCGGGGACCGGGGAGCTGTTTTTT
>-|TRBD1|TRBV7-8|TRBJ2-1
CASSLRDRYNEQFF
TGTGCCAGCAGCTTACGGGACAGGTACAATGAGCAGTTCTTC
>-|-|TRBV5-1|TRBJ1-2
CASSLRSGAEGYTF
TGCGCCAGCAGCCTCAGATCGGGGGCAGAGGGCTACACCTTC
>-|TRBD1|TRBV28|TRBJ2-5
CASSLWETGAGETQYF
TGTGCCAGCAGTTTATGGGAGACAGGGGCGGGAGAGACCCAGTACTTC
>-|-|TRBV6-1|TRBJ2-7
CASSGGRAGSYEQYF
TGTGCCAGCAGTGGGGGAAGGGCGGGCTCCTACGAGCAGTACTTC
>-|-|TRBV29-1|TRBJ2-3
CSVEGTVNADTQYF
TGCAGCGTTGAGGGAACCGTTAATGCAGATACGCAGTATTTT
>-|TRBD1|TRBV18|TRBJ2-2
CASSLGQGINAGELFF
TGTGCCAGCTCCCTTGGACAGGGGATTAACGCCGGGGAGCTGTTTTTT
>-|TRBD1|TRBV7-2|TRBJ1-3
CASSSQGGSGNTIYF
TGTGCCAGCAGCTCCCAGGGGGGATCTGGAAACACCATATATTTT
>-|-|TRBV5-1|TRBJ1-1
CASSFSWRGNTEAFF
TGCGCCAGCAGCTTTTCGTGGAGAGGGAACACTGAAGCTTTCTTT
>-|-|TRBV29-1|TRBJ2-1
CSVEDPGTRSSYNEQFF
TGCAGCGTGGAAGACCCCGGGACACGAAGCTCCTACAATGAGCAGTTCTTC
>once|TRBD2|TRBV5-4|TRBJ2-7
CASSLGGGVPGYEQYF
TGTGCCAGCAGCCTCGGCGGGGGGGTCCCGGGGTACGAGCAGTACTTC